The source of this T cell receptor (beta chain) is a study of T cells after yellow fever vaccination. Study-wide points: Re-detected after boosting: most primary clones, 96% of CD4 and about 85% of CD8.

Germline CDR1 reads SGHTA; CDR2 reads FQGTGA. There are 14 residues in the CDR3. V dropped 5 bases and J dropped 2 bases, with 7 bases sitting between them. This clonotype appeared a few times. Its target is unknown. TCRdb re-derived calls from the 5' RACE reads in MiXCR, one entry per CDR3 protein. Among 250,000 to 350,000 distinct CDR3 sequences listed, roughly 7% were seen once. This TCR was sampled from a young man who received the YFV17D yellow fever vaccine. The specimen was PBMCs, collected roughly seven weeks after the first yellow fever vaccination. V is TRBV7-3 and J is TRBJ2-6; D unresolved. The CDR3 loop is CASSRTPGANVLTF. Written as DNA, the CDR3 is TGTGCCAGCAGCCGGACCCCTGGGGCCAACGTCCTGACTTTC.